This paragraph reports one TCR beta chain. This CDR3 spans 13 amino acids. Trimming stripped 7 bases from V and 5 bases from J, with 12 bases between. The germline V gene encodes CDR1 SGHNT and CDR2 YYREEE (reference sequence). These data belong to a study of control samples from healthy donors and cancer patients. Repertoires were generated with immunoSEQ multiplex PCR, while TCRdb's copy carries only in-frame clones and drops some. The repertoire holds 35,000 to 55,000 clones, with roughly 90% as singletons. The V call is TRBV5-4, the J call TRBJ2-2; no clear D. The sample taken for sequencing was PBMCs. The TCR comes from a woman between 40 and 55 years old with head and neck cancer. The CDR3 bases are TGTGCCAGCTCTACTGGCGTAACCGGGGAGCTGTTTTTT. Its protein is CASSTGVTGELFF.